This entry is about one T cell receptor (beta chain). What it recognizes is unknown. The data derive from a study of post-analysis software for immune sequencing data. Study findings and constraints: When compared against controls, multiple sclerosis patients showed significantly lower normalized Chao1 diversity. There were five or six TRBV segments more frequent in patients than controls, and TRBV5-6, TRBV5-1 and TRBV20-1 were among them.

V was cut by 5 bases and J by 7 bases, with 18 bases left in between. This CDR3 has 15 amino acids. Prepared libraries of TCR beta cDNA carried unique molecular identifiers. Input of about 0.9 to 10 million T cells yielded a few hundred thousand cDNA molecules. Each CDR3 protein gets one entry after TCRdb re-called the PCR reads with MiXCR. The sample holds about 820,000 distinct CDR3 sequences, approximately 50% seen once. This sequence joins TRBV12-3 or TRBV12-4 and TRBJ2-1, with D perhaps TRBD2 (6 bases). Specimen: blood. This clonotype was sampled from a girl under 18 with multiple sclerosis. The CDR3 reads CASSRQTSRSNEQFF. The CDR3 DNA reads TGTGCCAGCAGTCGCCAGACTAGTAGGTCAAATGAGCAGTTCTTC.